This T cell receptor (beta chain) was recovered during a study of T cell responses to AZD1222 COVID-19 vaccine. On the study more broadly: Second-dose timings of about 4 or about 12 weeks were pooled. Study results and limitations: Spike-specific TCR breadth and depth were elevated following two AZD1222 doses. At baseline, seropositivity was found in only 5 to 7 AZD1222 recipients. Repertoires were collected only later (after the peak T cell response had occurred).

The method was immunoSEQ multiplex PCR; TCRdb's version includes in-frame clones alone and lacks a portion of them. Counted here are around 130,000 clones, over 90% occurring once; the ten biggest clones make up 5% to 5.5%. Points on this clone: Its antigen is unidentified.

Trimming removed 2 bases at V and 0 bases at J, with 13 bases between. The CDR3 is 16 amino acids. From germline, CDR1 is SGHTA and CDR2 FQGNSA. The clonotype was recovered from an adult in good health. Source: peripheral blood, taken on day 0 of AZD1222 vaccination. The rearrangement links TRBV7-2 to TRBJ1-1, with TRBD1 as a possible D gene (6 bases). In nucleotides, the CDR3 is TGTGCCAGCAGCTTAAATTATAGGGGGATGAACACTGAAGCTTTCTTT. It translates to CASSLNYRGMNTEAFF.